One T cell receptor (beta chain) is described in this entry. What it recognizes is unknown. The data were obtained in a study of cytomegalovirus exposure and HLA in healthy donors. Study details: Tens of millions of unique TCRs from HLA-typed donors made up an early data release. Study results and caveats: The study recorded over 150 TCR beta chains that were cytomegalovirus-associated. Later analysis associated a missense DCLRE1C variant with TCR beta V- and J-gene trimming.

The germline gives CDR1 LGHNA, CDR2 YSLEER. Germline trimming cut 0 bases from V and 8 bases from J; bases unmatched to any gene: 4. The CDR3 is 14 residues long. Use of 60 Vbeta and 13 Jbeta primers characterized the PCR. The method was immunoSEQ multiplex PCR; TCRdb's version includes in-frame clones alone and lacks a portion of them. This repertoire shows 150,000 to 200,000 clones, around 72% found once; its top ten account for approximately 2.4%. There were likely unrecorded immune exposures, though donors were nominally healthy when sampled. J is TRBJ1-2 and V is TRBV4-3; TRBD1 matches at 9 bases. The clonotype was recovered from a female donor in good health and CMV-seronegative. What was sequenced was PBMCs. CDR3 DNA sequence: TGCGCCAGCAGCCAAGACGACAGGGGGGTGGGCTACACCTTC. This gives the protein CASSQDDRGVGYTF.